This T cell receptor (beta chain) was sequenced in a study of identical twins. Study results and limitations: Invariant MAIT and iNKT cells are populations that could partly confound zero-insertion analyses. Cord blood's abundant beta clonotypes had fewer insertions, unlike memory repertoires. The models systematically underestimated how much out-of-frame TCR alpha was shared in monozygotic twins.

Germline loops: CDR1 GTSNPN, CDR2 SVGIG (reference sequence). V was shortened by 5 bases and J by 5 bases, with 19 bases between the two germline ends. This CDR3 is built from 14 residues. There are a few counts of this clonotype. Its antigen remains unidentified. TCRdb re-called the 5' RACE reads through MiXCR, storing one row per CDR3 protein. Of about 150,000 distinct CDR3 sequences listed, under 4.5% are singletons. The chain joins TRBV30 to TRBJ2-7, with D perhaps TRBD1 (6 bases). This clonotype was sampled from a man aged 18 to 29 in good health. What was sequenced was memory T cells sorted from blood. This chain's CDR3 is CAWSIITGRNEQYF. CDR3 DNA: TGTGCCTGGTCAATCATTACAGGGCGAAACGAGCAGTACTTC.